This T cell receptor beta chain was profiled in a study of T cell responses to AZD1222 COVID-19 vaccine. Sequencing was performed with immunoSEQ multiplex PCR; in TCRdb, only in-frame clones are kept and a portion is missing. Here the sample spans some 98,000 clones, about 88% being singletons. This clone came up a few times. The V gene lost 3 bases and the J gene lost 0 bases, with 11 bases spanning the gap. This CDR3 comprises 15 residues. The germline V gene encodes CDR1 SEHNR and CDR2 FQNEAQ (reference sequence). The material was peripheral blood, obtained 28 days after the second AZD1222 dose. The source is an adult who received the AZD1222 COVID-19 vaccine. V usage is TRBV7-9 and J usage is TRBJ1-1; D remains ambiguous. CDR3 residues: CASSFDSDMNTEAFF. The CDR3 nucleotides are TGTGCCAGCAGCTTCGACTCAGACATGAACACTGAAGCTTTCTTT.